The clone carrying this T cell receptor (beta chain) was counted a few times. Its matching antigen is unknown. Sorting from PBMCs produced CD4+ and CD8+ T cells. Extracted RNA was reverse transcribed, and the resulting cDNA served as sequencing template. Repertoires were generated with immunoSEQ multiplex PCR, while TCRdb's copy carries only in-frame clones and drops some. This sample has 150,000 to 190,000 clones; 40% to 65% occur once, and the top ten carry roughly 21%. The data were taken from a study of CD8+ T cells in alopecia areata. Looking at the study overall: Oral tofacitinib (5 to 10 mg twice daily) was administered to treated patients. Treatment with tofacitinib (6 to 18 months) was followed by 6 months off drug.

This CDR3 has 14 amino acids. Germline V CDR1 and CDR2: MNHEY, SVGAGI. The V gene lost 0 bases and the J gene lost 7 bases, with 13 bases spanning the gap. Overall study findings and caveats: Normal-skin resident alphabeta T cells also appear among scalp sample sequences.

The receptor was derived from a human donor with alopecia areata. The chain has TRBV6-5 and TRBJ2-7; perhaps TRBD2 as D (5 bases). The input for sequencing was CD8+ T cells sorted from blood, taken at week 0. DNA of the CDR3: TGTGCCAGCAGTTACTCGGGCCCCGAGGGAGAGCAGTACTTC. Amino acid sequence: CASSYSGPEGEQYF.